Sequencing of this T cell receptor beta chain was carried out in a study of cytomegalovirus exposure and HLA in healthy donors. Findings and limits, study-wide: According to reports, the classifier identified cytomegalovirus status with high specificity and sensitivity.

This CDR3 region has 16 residues. Germline CDR1 GTSNPN, CDR2 SVGIG (reference sequence). J gave up 6 bases and V 1 base, and 11 bases lay outside the gene matches. About this clone itself: Its matching antigen is unknown.

The assay was immunoSEQ multiplex PCR, and TCRdb's table has in-frame clones only and misses some. The sample has around 150,000 clones; roughly 90% are singletons. The chain has TRBV30 and TRBJ1-5; 8 nucleotides agree with TRBD1. The sample consisted of PBMCs. The TCR was taken from a woman aged 25 to 39 in good health and CMV-seronegative. DNA of the CDR3: TGTGCCTGGAGTGCCGCGGGACAGGATCATGTTCAGCCCCAGCATTTT. Amino acids: CAWSAAGQDHVQPQHF.